These T cell receptor beta chains were read from a single sample in a study of blood T cell repertoires in COVID-19. The data were produced by immunoSEQ multiplex PCR, yet TCRdb's version contains in-frame clones alone and is incomplete. The data contain around 250,000 clones, around 80% of them singletons. The sequencing input was PBMCs or T cells enriched from blood (not recorded which). These receptors all come from a man aged 35 to 55 who had been exposed to COVID-19. Each CDR3 is given with its conserved first and last residue. D genes are given only for firm matches. Size is omitted from some rows. Given values are once, few, many or a class for expanded clones.

v_gene,j_gene,abundance,d_gene,CDR3nt,CDR3aa
TRBV7-3,TRBJ1-1,.,TRBD1,TGTGCCAGCAGCTTTACAGGGGTTTCTGAAGCTTTCTTT,CASSFTGVSEAFF
TRBV5-4,TRBJ2-2,once,.,TGTGCCAGCAGCTTGCCGACTAACACCGGGGAGCTGTTTTTT,CASSLPTNTGELFF
TRBV9,TRBJ2-2,once,.,TGTGCCAGCAGCCCACCACACCCGAACACCGGGGAGCTGTTTTTT,CASSPPHPNTGELFF
TRBV6-5,TRBJ1-1,once,TRBD1,TGTGCCAGCAGTTACCCGGGACAGGGTCGCAGTGAAGCTTTCTTT,CASSYPGQGRSEAFF
TRBV7-8,TRBJ2-1,few,.,TGTGCCAGCAGCTCCGCCGGGAGCGCCGGATACAATGAGCAGTTCTTC,CASSSAGSAGYNEQFF
TRBV3-1/TRBV3-2,TRBJ1-6,.,.,TGTGCCAGCAGCCAAGCTATCGATTCACCCCTCCACTTT,CASSQAIDSPLHF
TRBV19,TRBJ2-1,once,TRBD2,TGTGCCAGTAGGGGAACTAGCGGGGTTTACAATGAGCAGTTCTTC,CASRGTSGVYNEQFF
TRBV15,TRBJ2-3,.,TRBD2,TGTGCCACCAGCAGAGATTCTAGCGGGGCAGATACGCAGTATTTT,CATSRDSSGADTQYF
TRBV23-1,TRBJ1-4,.,.,TGCGCCAGCAGTGACCTGCGGTGGTTTGATGAAAAACTGTTTTTT,CASSDLRWFDEKLFF
TRBV19,TRBJ1-3,few,TRBD1,TGTGCCAGTAGTATTTCCCGGGGGACAGGTGGAAACACCATATATTTT,CASSISRGTGGNTIYF
TRBV9,TRBJ2-3,.,.,TGTGCCAGCAGCTCGCCAAACCGGCAGGCAGATACGCAGTATTTT,CASSSPNRQADTQYF
TRBV28,TRBJ2-4,.,.,TGTGCCAGCAGCCTGGCGGGACAGCAAAACATTCAGTACTTC,CASSLAGQQNIQYF
TRBV5-1,TRBJ2-7,.,TRBD1,TGCGCCAGCAGCGTCTATGCCGGGACAGGGGGCGAGCAGTACTTC,CASSVYAGTGGEQYF
TRBV5-4,TRBJ1-6,.,.,TGTGCCAGCAGCTTGAGGCAGCGAGGAGATTCACCCCTCCACTTT,CASSLRQRGDSPLHF
TRBV28,TRBJ2-7,few,TRBD1,TGTGCCAGCAGTTTGAGGCAGGGGGCTCTTTACGAGCAGTACTTC,CASSLRQGALYEQYF
TRBV9,TRBJ2-1,few,TRBD2,TGTGCCAGCAGCGTAGGAGTGGCTAGCGGTTACAATGAGCAGTTCTTC,CASSVGVASGYNEQFF